The sequence of this T cell receptor beta chain was determined in a study of blood T cell repertoires in COVID-19. In the original processing: How many nucleated cells were present was estimated from reference gene primer amplification. Assay: immunoSEQ multiplex PCR; the TCRdb copy retains only in-frame clones and omits some. The D gene and trimming were derived from the DNA, and the V and J assignments and clone size from that table. The sample has 400,000 to 450,000 clones; 90% are singletons. Germline V gene sequence: CDR1 GTSNPN, CDR2 SVGIG (reference sequence). This CDR3 comprises 14 residues. The V segment lost 8 bases and the J segment 3 bases; nucleotides outside the gene matches: 11.

Specimen: PBMCs or T cells enriched from blood (not recorded which). The receptor was derived from a young man who had recovered from COVID-19. The V call is TRBV30, the J call TRBJ1-2, with 8 bases that match TRBD1. The CDR3 here is CAGQKTGDHYGYTF. The CDR3 coding sequence is TGTGCCGGACAGAAGACAGGGGATCACTATGGCTACACCTTC.